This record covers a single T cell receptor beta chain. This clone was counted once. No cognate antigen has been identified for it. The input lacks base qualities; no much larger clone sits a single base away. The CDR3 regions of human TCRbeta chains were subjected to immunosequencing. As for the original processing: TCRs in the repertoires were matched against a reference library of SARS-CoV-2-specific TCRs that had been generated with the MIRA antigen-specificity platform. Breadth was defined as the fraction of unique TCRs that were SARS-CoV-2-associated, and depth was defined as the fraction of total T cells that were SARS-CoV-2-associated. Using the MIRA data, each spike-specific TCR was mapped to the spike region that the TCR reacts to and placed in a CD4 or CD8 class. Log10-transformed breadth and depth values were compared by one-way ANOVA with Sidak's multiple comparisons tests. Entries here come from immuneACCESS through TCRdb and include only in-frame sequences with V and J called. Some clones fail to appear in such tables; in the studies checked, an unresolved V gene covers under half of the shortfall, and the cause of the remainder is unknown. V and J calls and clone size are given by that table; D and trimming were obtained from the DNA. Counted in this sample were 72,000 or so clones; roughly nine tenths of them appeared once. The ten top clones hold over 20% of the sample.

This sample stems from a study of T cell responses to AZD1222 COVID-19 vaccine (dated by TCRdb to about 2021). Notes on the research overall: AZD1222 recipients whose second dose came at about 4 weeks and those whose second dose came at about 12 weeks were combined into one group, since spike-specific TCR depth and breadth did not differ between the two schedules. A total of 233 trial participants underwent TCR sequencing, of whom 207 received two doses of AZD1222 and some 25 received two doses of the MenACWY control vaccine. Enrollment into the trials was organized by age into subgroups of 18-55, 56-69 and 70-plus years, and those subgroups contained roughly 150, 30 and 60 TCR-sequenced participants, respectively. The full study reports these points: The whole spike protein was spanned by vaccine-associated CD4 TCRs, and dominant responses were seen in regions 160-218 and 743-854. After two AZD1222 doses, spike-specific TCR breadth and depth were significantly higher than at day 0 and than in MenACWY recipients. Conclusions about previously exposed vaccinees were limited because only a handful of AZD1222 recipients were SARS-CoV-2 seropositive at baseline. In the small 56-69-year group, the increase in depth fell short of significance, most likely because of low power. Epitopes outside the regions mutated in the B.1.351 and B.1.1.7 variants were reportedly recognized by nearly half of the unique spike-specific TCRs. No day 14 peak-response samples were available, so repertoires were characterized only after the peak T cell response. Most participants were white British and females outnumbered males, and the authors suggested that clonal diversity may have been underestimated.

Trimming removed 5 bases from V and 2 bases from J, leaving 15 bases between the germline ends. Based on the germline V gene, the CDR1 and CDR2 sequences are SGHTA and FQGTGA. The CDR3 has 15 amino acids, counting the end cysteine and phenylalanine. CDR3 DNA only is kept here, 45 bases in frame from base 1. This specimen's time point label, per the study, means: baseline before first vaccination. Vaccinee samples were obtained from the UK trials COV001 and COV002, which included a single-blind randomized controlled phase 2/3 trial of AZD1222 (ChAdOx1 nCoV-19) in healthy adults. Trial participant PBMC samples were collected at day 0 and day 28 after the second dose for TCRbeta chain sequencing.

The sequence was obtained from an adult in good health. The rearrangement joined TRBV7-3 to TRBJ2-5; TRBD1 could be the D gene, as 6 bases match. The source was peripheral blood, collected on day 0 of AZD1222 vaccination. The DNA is TGTGCCAGCAGCCAACAGGGTGGGGGTCAAGAGACCCAGTACTTC. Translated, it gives CASSQQGGGQETQYF.